Following are 14 T cell receptor beta chains from one sample sequenced in a study of blood T cell repertoires in COVID-19. The protocol was immunoSEQ multiplex PCR, while the TCRdb copy is restricted to in-frame clones and leaves out a portion. The table lists 55,000 to 70,000 clones, about 90% of them singletons. The sample comprised peripheral blood. The receptors derive from a man aged 60 to 69 with acute or convalescent COVID-19.

The chain couples TRBV11-2 to TRBJ2-3; 7 bases fit TRBD1. The CDR3 is 17 amino acids. The J segment lost 1 base and the V segment lost 5 bases, leaving 12 bases of the junction unmatched. Germline V CDR1 and CDR2: SGHAT, FQNNGV. The DNA for the CDR3 is TGTGCCAGCAGCCCCCGATACAGGGGAGTGGGCACAGATACGCAGTATTTT. It specifies CASSPRYRGVGTDTQYF.

The rearrangement links TRBV14 to TRBJ2-5; 8 bases match TRBD2. CDR1 is SGHDN and CDR2 is FVKESK in the germline V gene. The trim removed 1 base at V and 5 bases at J, leaving 6 bases unmatched. The CDR3 has 15 residues. CDR3 region: CASSQARGLDETQYF. As DNA, the CDR3 is TGTGCCAGCAGCCAAGCAAGGGGACTAGATGAGACCCAGTACTTC.

CDR3 sequence: CASSYLLQGKSNQPQHF. The CDR3 DNA reads TGTGCCAGCAGTTACTTACTACAGGGTAAGAGCAATCAGCCCCAGCATTTT. The chain couples TRBV6-2 or TRBV6-3 to TRBJ1-5, with D possibly being TRBD1 (6 bases). Trimming shortened V by 1 base and J by 1 base, and 14 bases separated the two germline ends. The germline V gene has CDR1 MNHEY and CDR2 SVGEGT. CDR3 length: 17 residues.

V gene TRBV6-6 combines with J gene TRBJ2-2; D remains unclear. Germline lookup yields CDR1 MNHNY and CDR2 SVGAGI (reference sequence). Trimming pared 5 bases from V and 7 bases from J, leaving 8 bases between. The CDR3 length is 12 residues. The CDR3 sequence: CASSPRYGELFF. The CDR3 DNA follows: TGTGCCAGCAGTCCCCGGTACGGGGAGCTGTTTTTT.

This chain joins TRBV21-1 and TRBJ2-2; the table assigns TRBD1, which was not confirmed against the DNA. TRBV21-1 is noted as a pseudogene. This CDR3 has 16 amino acids. The CDR3 region is CASSIRGRKNTGELFF. CDR3 nucleotides: TGTGCCAGCAGCATTAGGGGTCGGAAGAACACCGGGGAGCTGTTTTTT.

The table lists this clone with a few counts. The rearrangement joins TRBV5-1 to TRBJ1-3; D gene uncertain. Trimming took off 0 bases at V and 0 bases at J, with 13 bases between the two ends. The germline V gene has CDR1 SGHRS and CDR2 YFSETQ. There are 17 residues in the CDR3. The CDR3 nucleotides read TGCGCCAGCAGCTTGGAGGGAGGGCAGAGCTCTGGAAACACCATATATTTT. Translated: CASSLEGGQSSGNTIYF.

This chain connects TRBV2 to TRBJ2-7; 11 positions agree with TRBD1. The CDR3 is 16 residues long. The germline V gene has CDR1 SNHLY and CDR2 FYNNEI. The V segment lost 6 bases and the J segment 0 bases; nucleotides outside the gene matches: 7. For the CDR3, the DNA is TGTGCCAGCAGCGGACGGGACAGGGGGAGCTCCTACGAGCAGTACTTC. This sequence encodes CASSGRDRGSSYEQYF.

The chain employs TRBV4-1 and TRBJ2-6; TRBD1 is a possible D gene (5 bases). This CDR3 has 16 amino acids. V lost 1 base and J 4 bases, leaving 11 bases between the germline ends. Looked up from germline, CDR1 is MGHRA and CDR2 is YSYEKL. The CDR3 sequence is CASSQVLGLGANVLTF. The CDR3, as DNA: TGCGCCAGCAGCCAAGTTCTGGGGCTGGGGGCCAACGTCCTGACTTTC.

This chain connects TRBV6-2 or TRBV6-3 to TRBJ1-5; no clear D gene. The V end was cut by 0 bases, the J end by 4 bases, with 22 bases between. CDR3 length: 19 amino acids. CDR1 is MNHEY, CDR2 SVGEGT, per germline. The CDR3 bases are TGTGCCAGCAGTTACTCATCCGATACGGGGATCAGCCGAAATCAGCCCCAGCATTTT. It encodes CASSYSSDTGISRNQPQHF.

The V and J genes are TRBV9 and TRBJ1-3; TRBD1 matches at 7 bases. Per the germline V gene, CDR1 is SGDLS and CDR2 is YYNGEE. The CDR3 consists of 14 residues. V lost 3 bases, J lost 2 bases, and 2 bases stayed unmatched. The CDR3 region has the DNA TGTGCCAGCAGCGAGGGGGCGGCTGGAAACACCATATATTTT. Its translation: CASSEGAAGNTIYF. The entire variable domain, with the rest obtained from reference TRBV9 and TRBJ1-3, is as follows: DSGVTQTPKHLITATGQRVTLRCSPRSGDLSVYWYQQSLDQGLQFLIQYYNGEERAKGNILERFSAQQFPDLHSELNLSSLELGDSALYFCASSEGAAGNTIYFGEGSWLTVV.

V is TRBV6-6 and J is TRBJ1-1; D not certain. The CDR3 sequence is 14 residues long. The germline V gene has CDR1 MNHNY and CDR2 SVGAGI (reference sequence). Trimming cost V 0 bases and J 6 bases, with 11 bases left between them. CDR3 protein: CASSYSRDFPEAFF. CDR3 bases: TGTGCCAGCAGTTACTCTCGCGACTTCCCTGAAGCTTTCTTT.

This chain joins TRBV6-2 or TRBV6-3 and TRBJ1-1, with TRBD1 identical over 7 bases. This CDR3 contains 14 residues. The J segment lost 4 bases and the V segment lost 2 bases, leaving 4 bases of the junction unmatched. Germline loops: CDR1 MNHEY, CDR2 SVGEGT. DNA of the CDR3: TGTGCCAGCAGTTACGGTGACAGGGTCACTGAAGCTTTCTTT. This translates into CASSYGDRVTEAFF.

This chain joins TRBV19 and TRBJ1-6; perhaps TRBD1 as D (5 bases). V lost 4 bases and J 5 bases, leaving 9 bases between the germline ends. The CDR3 has 14 amino acids. Looked up from germline, CDR1 is LNHDA and CDR2 is SQIVND (reference sequence). The DNA for the CDR3 is TGTGCCAGTAGTAGGCAGGGAAATAATTCACCCCTCCACTTT. Protein product: CASSRQGNNSPLHF. The variable domain in full, completed from reference TRBV19 and TRBJ1-6, reads DGGITQSPKYLFRKEGQNVTLSCEQNLNHDAMYWYRQDPGQGLRLIYYSQIVNDFQKGDIAEGYSVSREKKESFPLTVTSAQKNPTAFYLCASSRQGNNSPLHFGNGTRLTVT.

V usage is TRBV29-1 and J usage is TRBJ2-2; 8 nucleotides align to TRBD1. CDR3 length: 13 amino acids. V lost 7 bases to trimming and J lost 1 base; unmatched junction nucleotides: 2. Germline CDR1 is SQVTM and CDR2 is ANQGSEA. The CDR3 spells CSGGTGNTGELFF. CDR3 coding DNA: TGCAGCGGAGGGACAGGGAACACCGGGGAGCTGTTTTTT.